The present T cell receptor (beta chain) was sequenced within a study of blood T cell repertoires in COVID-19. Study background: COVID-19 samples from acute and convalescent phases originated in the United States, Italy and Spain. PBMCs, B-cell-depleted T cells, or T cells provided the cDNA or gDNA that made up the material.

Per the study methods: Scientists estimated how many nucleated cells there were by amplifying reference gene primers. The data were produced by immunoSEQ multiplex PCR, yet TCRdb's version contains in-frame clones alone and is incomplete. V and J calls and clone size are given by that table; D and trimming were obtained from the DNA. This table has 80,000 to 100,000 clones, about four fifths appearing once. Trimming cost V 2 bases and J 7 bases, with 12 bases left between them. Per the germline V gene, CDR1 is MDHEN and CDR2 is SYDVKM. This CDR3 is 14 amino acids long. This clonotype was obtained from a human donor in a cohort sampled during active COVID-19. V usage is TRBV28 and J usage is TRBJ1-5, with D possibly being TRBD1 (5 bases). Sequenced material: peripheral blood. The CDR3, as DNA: TGTGCCAGCAGTTTAGTCGGGGGTAGCCAGCCCCAGCATTTT. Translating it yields CASSLVGGSQPQHF.